One and the same sample provided the 31 T cell receptor beta chains below, sequenced in a study of radiation and T cells in renal cell carcinoma. The method was immunoSEQ multiplex PCR; TCRdb's version includes in-frame clones alone and lacks a portion of them. Here the sample spans roughly 14,000 clones, roughly 64% being singletons. The treatment was: 15 Gy SBRT to primary tumor, nephrectomy 4 weeks later. Source: tumor tissue, taken from a patient whose treatment included radiotherapy and nephrectomy. These receptors all stem from a woman in her 70s with renal cell carcinoma.

V and J are TRBV2 and TRBJ2-3, with 15 bases fitting TRBD2. The CDR3 has 16 residues. From germline, CDR1 is SNHLY and CDR2 FYNNEI. The J segment lost 4 bases and the V segment lost 4 bases, leaving 3 bases of the junction unmatched. Here the CDR3 reads CASSVGTSGGSDTQYF. The DNA of the CDR3 is TGTGCCAGCAGTGTAGGGACTAGCGGGGGGTCAGATACGCAGTATTTT.

The chain joins TRBV19 to TRBJ1-5, with TRBD1 identical over 12 bases. After removal of 3 bases from V and 6 bases from J, the junction contained 3 bases not matched to a gene. This CDR3 is 15 amino acids long. CDR1 is LNHDA and CDR2 is SQIVND in the germline V gene (reference sequence). This CDR3 reads CASSMGQGAGQPQHF. In nucleotides, the CDR3 is TGTGCCAGTAGTATGGGACAGGGGGCTGGTCAGCCCCAGCATTTT.

This rearrangement joins TRBV7-2 to TRBJ2-1, with D uncertain. CDR1 is SGHTA, CDR2 FQGNSA, per germline. This CDR3 spans 11 amino acids. Deletions cut 5 bases from V and 5 bases from J, with 4 bases between. The CDR3 loop reads CASSPDNEQFF. The CDR3 bases are TGTGCCAGCAGCCCTGACAATGAGCAGTTCTTC. Full variable domain (outside the CDR3, taken from reference TRBV7-2 and TRBJ2-1): GAGVSQSPSNKVTEKGKDVELRCDPISGHTALYWYRQSLGQGLEFLIYFQGNSAPDKSGLPSDRFSAERTGGSVSTLTIQRTQQEDSAVYLCASSPDNEQFFGPGTRLTVL.

This chain uses TRBV6-1 with TRBJ2-5, with 9 bases aligning to TRBD2. Looked up from germline, CDR1 is MNHNS and CDR2 is SASEGT. With V trimmed by 4 bases and J by 1 base, 4 bases remained unmatched. The CDR3 is 15 amino acids. CDR3 nucleotides: TGTGCCAGCAGTGCTCTGCGGGGGGGCCAAGAGACCCAGTACTTC. It yields the protein CASSALRGGQETQYF.

The CDR3 spells CASSNRPPWDKLGNEQFF. The CDR3 DNA sequence: TGTGCCAGCTCAAATCGTCCGCCCTGGGATAAGCTGGGCAATGAGCAGTTCTTC. V usage is TRBV18 and J usage is TRBJ2-1; D ambiguous. The length of the CDR3 is 18 residues. Trimming pared 5 bases from V and 6 bases from J, leaving 26 bases between. Germline loops: CDR1 KGHSH, CDR2 LQKENI.

The chain has TRBV4-1 and TRBJ2-7; maybe TRBD2 (7 bases). Germline CDR1 and CDR2: MGHRA and YSYEKL. This CDR3 has 15 amino acids. Trimming pared 1 base from V and 3 bases from J, leaving 13 bases between. The CDR3 region is CASSQGGGPGYEQYF. DNA for the CDR3: TGCGCCAGCAGCCAAGGCGGGGGCCCCGGCTACGAGCAGTACTTC.

In this sample, this clone turned up once. The CDR3 DNA reads TGCGCCAGCAGCCAAGTGGGGGGCGGCACAGATACGCAGTATTTT. It yields the protein CASSQVGGGTDTQYF. The V call is TRBV4-3, the J call TRBJ2-3; D possibly matches TRBD1 or TRBD2 (6 bases each). The V and J ends lost 1 base and 1 base respectively, with 9 bases between them. CDR1 LGHNA and CDR2 YSLEER come from the germline V gene. The CDR3 is 15 residues long.

The chain joins TRBV7-9 to TRBJ1-2, with 7 bases fitting TRBD1. The V segment lost 5 bases and the J segment 4 bases; nucleotides outside the gene matches: 7. CDR1 is SEHNR, CDR2 FQNEAQ, per germline (reference sequence). The CDR3 consists of 14 residues. CDR3 nucleotide sequence: TGTGCCAGCAGCAACACAGGGGTTTCCTATGGCTACACCTTC. It encodes CASSNTGVSYGYTF.

This clone has only one observation. The chain has TRBV5-8 and TRBJ2-1; D gene ambiguous. V shed 4 bases and J shed 0 bases, with 14 bases lying between them. CDR1 is SGHTS, CDR2 YDEGEE, per germline. CDR3 length equals 16 residues. The CDR3 coding sequence is TGTGCCAGCAGCGAGATTACGAGAAGCTCCTACAATGAGCAGTTCTTC. Residues: CASSEITRSSYNEQFF.

The V gene is TRBV7-6, the J gene TRBJ2-2; a weak D match, TRBD2 (6 bases). The CDR3 extends over 17 amino acids. Germline lookup yields CDR1 SGHVS and CDR2 FNYEAQ. Trimming took 5 bases from V and 2 from J, leaving 18 bases between them. The DNA for the CDR3 is TGTGCCAGCAGCCATCCTCAAGGCGGGGCCAACACCGGGGAGCTGTTTTTT. As protein: CASSHPQGGANTGELFF.

V is TRBV2 and J is TRBJ2-7; 9 bases are shared with TRBD1. In germline, CDR1 is SNHLY, CDR2 FYNNEI. The J segment lost 5 bases and the V segment lost 2 bases, leaving 28 bases of the junction unmatched. There are 22 residues in the CDR3. CDR3: CASSENPSMGQGKTAYGDEQYF. Written as DNA, the CDR3 is TGTGCCAGCAGTGAAAACCCATCAATGGGACAGGGAAAAACGGCATATGGGGACGAGCAGTACTTC.

In DNA, the CDR3 is TGTGCCAGCAGCCCCCTGGGGGGGGAGCTGTTTTTT. It translates to CASSPLGGELFF. The genes are TRBV7-6 and TRBJ2-2; D remains ambiguous. CDR3 length: 12 residues. V lost 5 bases to trimming and J lost 8 bases, with 9 bases between them. CDR1 is SGHVS, CDR2 FNYEAQ, per germline.

By proportion, this clone is medium-sized. This chain joins TRBV5-1 and TRBJ1-1, with D unclear. Germline V lookup: CDR1 SGHRS, CDR2 YFSETQ. The CDR3 extends over 16 amino acids. The ends were cut back, 4 bases at V and 6 bases at J, with 22 bases in the middle. The CDR3 bases are TGCGCCAGCAGCGGACGTGGAGGGTCGTCAGACGCTGAAGCTTTCTTT. This sequence encodes CASSGRGGSSDAEAFF.

The chain employs TRBV10-3 and TRBJ2-5; D assignment may be TRBD1 or TRBD2 (6 bases each). The CDR3 length is 13 residues. The V gene's germline CDR1 is ENHRY and CDR2 SYGVKD. The V and J ends lost 9 bases and 0 bases respectively, with 11 bases between them. The CDR3 is CAMGGTYQETQYF. The CDR3 coding sequence is TGTGCCATGGGCGGGACATACCAAGAGACCCAGTACTTC.

This clone appeared once. The genes are TRBV5-1 and TRBJ2-3; 8 bases map to TRBD2. The CDR3 length is 15 residues. CDR1 SGHRS and CDR2 YFSETQ come from the germline V gene. With V trimmed by 6 bases and J by 3 bases, 9 bases remained unmatched. The CDR3 sequence: CASTSSGGATDTQYF. CDR3 coding DNA: TGCGCCAGCACCTCAAGCGGGGGCGCAACAGATACGCAGTATTTT. Looking up the rest from reference TRBV5-1 and TRBJ2-3 gives the full variable domain: KAGVTQTPRYLIKTRGQQVTLSCSPISGHRSVSWYQQTPGQGLQFLFEYFSETQRNKGNFPGRFSGRQFSNSRSEMNVSTLELGDSALYLCASTSSGGATDTQYFGPGTRLTVL.

This clone occurred once. The genes are TRBV5-1 and TRBJ2-5, with TRBD1 matching over 7 bases. The J call may be wrong; the DNA end is better matched by TRBJ2-7. Germline lookup yields CDR1 SGHRS and CDR2 YFSETQ. The CDR3 extends over 15 amino acids. This chain's CDR3 is CASSGNPGQNYEQYF. The CDR3 DNA reads TGCGCCAGCAGCGGAAATCCGGGACAGAACTACGAGCAGTACTTC.

The V gene is TRBV25-1, the J gene TRBJ1-4; D gene unclear. V was clipped by 1 base and J by 8 bases, with 11 bases between them. Germline values: CDR1 MGHDK, CDR2 SYGVNS. The CDR3 is 14 amino acids. CDR3 protein: CASSEFAGPEKLFF. The CDR3 nucleotides read TGTGCCAGCAGTGAATTTGCCGGTCCGGAAAAACTGTTTTTT.

This clone was counted between two and nine times. The CDR3 region is CASSQDSNGNQPQHF. CDR3 sequence (DNA): TGTGCCAGCAGCCAGGACAGTAATGGGAATCAGCCCCAGCATTTT. V usage is TRBV11-1 and J usage is TRBJ1-5, with D perhaps matching TRBD1 (6 bases). CDR3 length: 15 amino acids. V shed 5 bases and J shed 4 bases, with 15 bases lying between them. In germline, CDR1 is SGHAT, CDR2 FQDESV (reference sequence).

For the CDR3, the DNA is TGTGCCAGCAGCCCAGAGAGCGGGGGTTTCTACGAGCAGTACTTC. It is translated as CASSPESGGFYEQYF. The chain carries TRBV27 and TRBJ2-7; 8 nucleotides align to TRBD2. The CDR3 covers 15 residues. The germline CDR1 and CDR2 sequences are MNHEY and SMNVEV (reference sequence). The ends lost 6 bases at V and 3 bases at J; junction bases unmatched: 10.

In its sample, this clone was seen a few times. This chain joins TRBV2 and TRBJ1-4, with D uncertain. The CDR3 extends over 14 amino acids. V was trimmed by 5 bases and J by 0 bases, leaving 7 bases between them. Germline CDR1 reads SNHLY; CDR2 reads FYNNEI. As DNA, the CDR3 is TGTGCCAGCAGTTCTCAGGCAACTAATGAAAAACTGTTTTTT. Translated, it gives CASSSQATNEKLFF. Supplemented by reference TRBV2 and TRBJ1-4, the full variable domain reads EPEVTQTPSHQVTQMGQEVILRCVPISNHLYFYWYRQILGQKVEFLVSFYNNEISEKSEIFDDQFSVERPDGSNFTLKIRSTKLEDSAMYFCASSSQATNEKLFFGSGTQLSVL.

J is TRBJ2-1 and V is TRBV5-8; D may correspond to TRBD1 or TRBD2 (5 bases each). V was shortened by 2 bases and J by 6 bases, with 9 bases between the two germline ends. The CDR3 has 13 amino acids. CDR1 and CDR2 (germline): SGHTS, YDEGEE. CDR3 bases: TGTGCCAGCAGCTTTGGGGGTTTCAATGAGCAGTTCTTC. It is translated as CASSFGGFNEQFF.

The chain links TRBV6-6 to TRBJ2-2; 9 bases are shared with TRBD1. The J segment lost 6 bases and the V segment lost 6 bases, leaving 8 bases of the junction unmatched. CDR1 is MNHNY and CDR2 is SVGAGI in the germline V gene (reference sequence). CDR3 length: 15 residues. CDR3 in DNA: TGTGCCAGCAGACCGCTAGGACAGGGGTCCGGGGAGCTGTTTTTT. Amino acid sequence: CASRPLGQGSGELFF.

The V and J genes are TRBV5-4 and TRBJ2-2, with D possibly being TRBD2 (7 bases). Trimming pared 7 bases from V and 0 bases from J, leaving 13 bases between. Germline V gene sequence: CDR1 SGHNT, CDR2 YYREEE (reference sequence). This CDR3 is 15 amino acids long. CDR3 loop: CASGQGRANTGELFF. CDR3 coding DNA: TGTGCCAGCGGGCAGGGGAGGGCGAACACCGGGGAGCTGTTTTTT.

The chain joins TRBV25-1 to TRBJ2-1; a possible D gene is TRBD1 (6 bases). Trimming stripped 1 base from V and 7 bases from J, with 17 bases between. The CDR3 runs 16 residues. CDR1 is MGHDK and CDR2 is SYGVNS in the germline V gene. For the CDR3, the DNA is TGTGCCAGCAGTGAATTAAGGGGGAGTACTTTTAATGAGCAGTTCTTC. This translates into CASSELRGSTFNEQFF.

This clone has just one count. The J gene is TRBJ2-5, the V gene TRBV7-3; D is possibly TRBD1 or TRBD2 (6 bases each). V was pared by 3 bases and J by 5 bases, with 13 bases between. There are 14 residues in the CDR3. Per germline, CDR1 SGHTA and CDR2 FQGTGA. The CDR3 coding sequence is TGTGCCAGCAGCTTGGCAGGGGAGGTTGAGACCCAGTACTTC. Translation: CASSLAGEVETQYF.

V usage is TRBV23-1 and J usage is TRBJ2-1; maybe TRBD1 (6 bases). TRBV23-1 is given ORF status, its function remaining uncertain. The CDR3 has 20 residues. Trimming removed 3 bases at V and 2 bases at J, with 26 bases between. CDR3 DNA sequence: TGCGCCAGCAGTCATTATTTTAGGACAGTTTCTTCTTATCCCTACAATGAGCAGTTCTTC. It translates to CASSHYFRTVSSYPYNEQFF.

This clone showed up just a few times. Germline and junction disagree at one end, which may indicate a read error. The V gene is TRBV2, the J gene TRBJ2-1, with D unclear. CDR1 is SNHLY and CDR2 is FYNNEI in the germline V gene. The CDR3 consists of 15 residues. CDR3 sequence: CASREGRSDYNEQFF. CDR3 DNA: TGTGCCAGCAGGGAAGGACGGTCGGACTACAATGAGCAGTTCTTC.

A few counts support this clone. V usage is TRBV6-5 and J usage is TRBJ2-1, with TRBD1 matching 7 bases. V shed 6 bases, J shed 5 bases, and the junction held 7 bases outside the gene matches. CDR1 and CDR2 from the germline V gene are MNHEY and SVGAGI. This CDR3 region has 14 residues. The CDR3 DNA is TGTGCCAGCAGGATGACAGGGTGGAACAATGAGCAGTTCTTC. It codes for CASRMTGWNNEQFF.

This clone qualifies as medium-sized (0.01 to 0.1%). Here the CDR3 reads CASSLGGGIYEQFF. The CDR3 region has the DNA TGTGCCAGCAGCTTGGGGGGGGGCATTTATGAGCAGTTCTTC. This chain joins TRBV5-4 and TRBJ2-1, with a weak D call TRBD2 (7 bases). The CDR3 spans 14 residues. V gave up 0 bases and J gave up 8 bases, with 12 bases separating them. Germline-derived CDR1 and CDR2 are SGHNT and YYREEE (reference sequence). Full variable domain (rest looked up from reference TRBV5-4 and TRBJ2-1): ETGVTQSPTHLIKTRGQQVTLRCSSQSGHNTVSWYQQALGQGPQFIFQYYREEENGRGNFPPRFSGLQFPNYSSELNVNALELDDSALYLCASSLGGGIYEQFFGPGTRLTVL.

This clone was seen only a few times. The chain is built from TRBV15 and TRBJ1-5; 7 bases match TRBD1. The CDR3 contains 16 residues. V lost 3 bases, J lost 3 bases, and 8 bases stayed unmatched. Germline CDR1 is LNHNV and CDR2 is YYDKDF (reference sequence). This chain's CDR3 is CATSRIKGTVNQPQHF. The CDR3 DNA is TGTGCCACCAGCAGGATCAAAGGGACAGTCAATCAGCCCCAGCATTTT.

This clone was seen more than once but under ten times. V and J are TRBV19 and TRBJ2-5; 7 positions agree with TRBD1. This CDR3 is built from 15 residues. V trimming: 1 base; J trimming: 4 bases; junction bases outside the gene matches: 6. CDR1 is LNHDA, CDR2 SQIVND, per germline (reference sequence). CDR3 bases: TGTGCCAGTAGTATAGCATCCCACAGGGGAGAGACCCAGTACTTC. Translation: CASSIASHRGETQYF.